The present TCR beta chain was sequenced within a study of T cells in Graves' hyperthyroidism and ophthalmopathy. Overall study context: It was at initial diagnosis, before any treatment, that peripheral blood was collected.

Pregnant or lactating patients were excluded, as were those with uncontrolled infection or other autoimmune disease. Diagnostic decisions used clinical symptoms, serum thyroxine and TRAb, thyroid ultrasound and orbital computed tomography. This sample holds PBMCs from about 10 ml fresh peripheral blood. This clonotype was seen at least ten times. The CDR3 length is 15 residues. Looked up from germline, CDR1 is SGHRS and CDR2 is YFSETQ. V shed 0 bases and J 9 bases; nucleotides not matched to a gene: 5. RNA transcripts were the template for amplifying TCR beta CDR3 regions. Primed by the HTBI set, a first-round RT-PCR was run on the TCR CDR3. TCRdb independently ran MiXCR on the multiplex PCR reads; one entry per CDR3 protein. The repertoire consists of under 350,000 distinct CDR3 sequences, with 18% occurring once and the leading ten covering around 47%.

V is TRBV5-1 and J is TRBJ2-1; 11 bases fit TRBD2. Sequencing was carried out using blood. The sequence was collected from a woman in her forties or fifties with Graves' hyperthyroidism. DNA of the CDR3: TGCGCCAGCAGCTTGGTTCTAGCGGGGGGCTCTGAGCAGTTCTTC. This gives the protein CASSLVLAGGSEQFF.